This entry lists 14 T cell receptor beta chains sequenced from one sample in a study of human T cells and chemical hapten exposure (dated by TCRdb to the early 2020s). The library was generated by RACE. Sequencing used a NextSeq 500. Starting from the raw public reads, TCRdb applied fastp trimming at Q25, assembled clones with MiXCR and retained in-frame beta chains. Duplicate CDR3 protein sequences are folded into a single record with the most common DNA and genes. This sample holds roughly 190,000 distinct CDR3 sequences; about a fifth were observed only once. The ten largest clones capture approximately 6.7% of the sample. What this sample's time point label stands for: patch test 1, 2 weeks after DPC sensitization. The treatment or condition label here, explained by the study, means: therapeutic diphenylcyclopropenone sensitization with weekly scalp DPC. Sample: whole blood, taken in connection with sensitization to the hapten diphenylcyclopropenone (DPC). All receptors come from a woman in her forties or fifties with alopecia areata. Some clones in this sample may be carry-over from other donors' samples.

The CDR3 region is CASRELAGPYNEQFF. CDR3 DNA: TGTGCCAGCAGGGAACTAGCGGGACCCTACAATGAGCAGTTCTTC. V gene TRBV6-1 combines with J gene TRBJ2-1; TRBD2 agrees at 10 bases. The germline V gene has CDR1 MNHNS and CDR2 SASEGT. The CDR3 runs 15 residues. The V gene end was trimmed by 6 bases and the J gene end by 2 bases; junction bases not matched to a gene: 4.

The chain uses TRBV6-6 and TRBJ1-3; 11 bases are shared with TRBD1. This CDR3 spans 20 amino acids. Germline CDR1 is MNHNY and CDR2 is SVGAGI (reference sequence). The trim removed 6 bases at V and 0 bases at J, leaving 16 bases unmatched. CDR3 sequence reads: CASSKLALGTGGISGNTIYF. DNA for the CDR3: TGTGCCAGCAGCAAACTCGCCCTCGGGACAGGGGGAATCTCTGGAAACACCATATATTTT.

V and J are TRBV6-1 and TRBJ1-5, with 8 bases matching TRBD1. This CDR3 has 16 amino acids. Germline trimming cut 4 bases from V and 0 bases from J; bases unmatched to any gene: 5. Germline V gene data show CDR1 as MNHNS and CDR2 as SASEGT. In nucleotides, the CDR3 is TGTGCCAGCAGTGCCCCAACAGGGGGTAGCAATCAGCCCCAGCATTTT. Its translation is CASSAPTGGSNQPQHF.

The rearrangement uses TRBV20-1 and TRBJ1-5, with a tentative D call TRBD1 (5 bases). The length of the CDR3 is 15 residues. Trimming took off 0 bases at V and 0 bases at J, with 9 bases between the two ends. The germline gives CDR1 DFQATT, CDR2 SNEGSKA (reference sequence). DNA of the CDR3: TGCAGTGCTAGAGAGGACAAGGATAGCAATCAGCCCCAGCATTTT. It encodes CSAREDKDSNQPQHF.

This sequence joins TRBV7-2 and TRBJ2-3; D possibly corresponds to TRBD2 (6 bases). V was pared by 2 bases and J by 5 bases, with 17 bases between. The germline V gene encodes CDR1 SGHTA and CDR2 FQGNSA. There are 16 residues in the CDR3. The CDR3 loop is CASSLNPGAGKDTQYF. The CDR3 nucleotides read TGTGCCAGCAGCTTAAATCCCGGCGCGGGGAAAGATACGCAGTATTTT.

This clonotype was seen a handful of times. V gene TRBV7-8 combines with J gene TRBJ2-7; TRBD2 matches at 10 bases. V lost 4 bases, J lost 2 bases, and 2 bases stayed unmatched. The germline CDR1 and CDR2 sequences are SGHVS and FQNEAQ. CDR3 length: 14 amino acids. The CDR3 bases are TGTGCCAGCAGCTACCTAGCGGGGGCCTACGAGCAGTACTTC. Translation gives CASSYLAGAYEQYF.

There are a few counts of this clonotype. This chain links TRBV7-9 with TRBJ2-1; D is undetermined. Between the trimmed V and J ends, which lost 1 base and 10 bases, there was a span of 11 bases. Germline CDR1 reads SEHNR; CDR2 reads FQNEAQ (reference sequence). This CDR3 has 13 residues. The CDR3 protein is CASSLGALPEQFF. The CDR3 region has the DNA TGTGCCAGCAGCTTAGGAGCCCTTCCCGAGCAGTTCTTC. Full variable domain (outside the CDR3, taken from reference TRBV7-9 and TRBJ2-1): DTGVSQNPRHKITKRGQNVTFRCDPISEHNRLYWYRQTLGQGPEFLTYFQNEAQLEKSRLLSDRFSAERPKGSFSTLEIQRTEQGDSAMYLCASSLGALPEQFFGPGTRLTVL.

This clonotype was counted a few times. This chain links TRBV10-2 with TRBJ2-5, with TRBD2 identical over 13 bases. This CDR3 has 16 amino acids. V gave up 2 bases and J gave up 1 base; unmatched junction bases: 1. The V gene's germline CDR1 is WSHSY and CDR2 SAAADI. The CDR3 spells CASSEGLAGVQETQYF. CDR3 coding DNA: TGCGCCAGCAGTGAGGGACTAGCGGGAGTCCAAGAGACCCAGTACTTC.

In this sample, this clonotype turned up many times. This chain links TRBV20-1 with TRBJ2-6; 7 bases map to TRBD1. V lost 0 bases, J lost 3 bases, and 14 bases stayed unmatched. The CDR3 sequence is 19 residues long. In germline, CDR1 is DFQATT, CDR2 SNEGSKA (reference sequence). The CDR3 DNA sequence: TGCAGTGCTAGAGACGAGGACCGAGGGGGCGCGTTTGGGGCCAACGTCCTGACTTTC. This translates into CSARDEDRGGAFGANVLTF.

CDR3 in amino acids: CASSAGGGYYGYTF. The CDR3 DNA reads as TGTGCCAGCAGTGCGGGAGGGGGCTACTATGGCTACACCTTC. The genes are TRBV2 and TRBJ1-2, with 7 bases that match TRBD1. This CDR3 spans 14 amino acids. Germline values: CDR1 SNHLY, CDR2 FYNNEI. The junction had 5 bases not matched to a gene; V was cut back by 4 bases and J by 3 bases. The complete variable domain, with remaining parts taken from reference TRBV2 and TRBJ1-2, reads EPEVTQTPSHQVTQMGQEVILRCVPISNHLYFYWYRQILGQKVEFLVSFYNNEISEKSEIFDDQFSVERPDGSNFTLKIRSTKLEDSAMYFCASSAGGGYYGYTFGSGTRLTVV.

The V and J genes are TRBV12-3 or TRBV12-4 and TRBJ2-2; D possibly uses TRBD1 or TRBD2 (6 bases each). V gave up 2 bases and J gave up 2 bases, with 12 bases separating them. This CDR3 has 16 residues. CDR3: CASSLRGAVNTGELFF. As DNA, the CDR3 is TGTGCCAGCAGTTTAAGGGGGGCGGTTAACACCGGGGAGCTGTTTTTT.

The genes are TRBV27 and TRBJ2-7; perhaps TRBD1 as D (6 bases). The length of the CDR3 is 14 residues. Germline V gene sequence: CDR1 MNHEY, CDR2 SMNVEV (reference sequence). Between the trimmed V and J ends, which lost 5 bases and 3 bases, there was a span of 14 bases. The DNA for the CDR3 is TGTGCCAGCAGTCCCAAGGGGACAAACTACGAGCAGTACTTC. Translated, it gives CASSPKGTNYEQYF.

This clonotype was picked up a small number of times. This chain joins TRBV29-1 and TRBJ2-2, with 9 bases fitting TRBD2. Germline CDR1 reads SQVTM; CDR2 reads ANQGSEA. The V and J ends lost 6 bases and 5 bases, in that order; junction bases with no gene match: 7. There are 14 residues in the CDR3. The CDR3 loop is CSVRREGFTGELFF. CDR3 nucleotide sequence: TGCAGCGTACGGCGGGAGGGTTTTACCGGGGAGCTGTTTTTT.

The chain joins TRBV18 to TRBJ1-6; D gene ambiguous. Looked up from germline, CDR1 is KGHSH and CDR2 is LQKENI. Trimming pared 3 bases from V and 9 bases from J, leaving 9 bases between. The CDR3 has 13 amino acids. The CDR3 here is CASSPILVSPLHF. The CDR3 DNA sequence: TGTGCCAGCTCACCTATTCTAGTTTCACCCCTCCACTTT.